Given below is one T cell receptor (beta chain) in context. The clone's antigen remains unknown. No base quality values were provided; no much bigger clone lies one nucleotide off. The library was generated by the immunoSEQ multiplex PCR assay. For the multiplex PCR, a mixture combining 60 forward primers for TCR Vbeta segments and 13 reverse primers for TCR Jbeta segments was used. The CDR3 region of rearranged TCR beta genes was amplified from genomic DNA with a multiplex PCR assay. On the Illumina HiSeq System, the amplified TCR beta libraries were sequenced as 87-base-pair reads. Regarding the original processing steps: Across the roughly 640 repertoires, a later analysis counted 80 million or so unique TCR beta chains, 9.5 million to 13 million of which were shared by at least two donors. A nearest-neighbor algorithm error-corrected the raw reads and collapsed the reads into unique sequences, merging closely related sequences to remove PCR and sequencing errors. V, D and J gene segments were assigned by aligning CDR3 sequences to IMGT reference sequences. For a sequence to be retained, a match of at least six nucleotides to both a V gene segment and a J gene segment was required. Rearrangements were called productive when the CDR3 lacked stop codons and stayed in frame with V and J; all others were non-productive. Following IMGT convention, CDR3 was defined as the stretch from the second conserved V-encoded cysteine up to the conserved J-encoded phenylalanine. The earlier analysis of 450 to 750 of the donors excluded any sequence lacking an unambiguous match to a single V gene segment. In an earlier analysis of approximately 560 of the donors, a V segment was called functional when productive rearrangements were above 56.7%, and segregating when the standard deviation between donors exceeded 5%. A statistical classification framework was built to diagnose cytomegalovirus status from the catalog of TCR beta chain sequences. In a later analysis, TCR nucleotide sequences were compared against IMGT/GENE-DB human TR gene sequences so that V and J genes could be assigned. Using the TCRdist pipeline, a later analysis assigned CDR3 sequences along with most-parsimonious VDJ recombination scenarios. In a later analysis, every TCR beta chain was defined by the combination of its CDR3 amino acid sequence and its V-gene family, and reads without a unique V-gene family were dropped. In a later analysis, approximately 640 highly shared, low-generation-probability nucleotide sequences were removed to address suspected cross-contamination and a sequencing artifact. A later analysis calculated a clonal expansion index for each public chain from normalized within-repertoire ranks of inferred template counts. In a later analysis, generation probabilities were computed using a VDJ recombination model fitted to out-of-frame rearrangements, and the results were checked against IGoR. A later analysis scored TCR-TCR, TCR-HLA and TCR-CMV co-occurrence with hypergeometric tests, applying a repertoire-size bias correction to TCR pairs. A later analysis estimated false discovery rates by permuting HLA or CMV assignments 20 times. In a later analysis, co-occurring TCRs were grouped using DBSCAN, with TCRdist sequence similarity added in when clustering inside HLA-allele-positive subsets. For co-occurrence clustering, repertoires with fewer than 30,000 or more than 120,000 public chains were excluded, along with roughly five repertoires with anomalous nucleotide sharing. Drawn from immuneACCESS, this table holds only the in-frame rearrangements with V and J called that TCRdb kept. Clones are partly lost; checked studies trace under half to an unresolved V gene and leave the rest unexplained. V and J calls and clone size come straight from that table; D and trimming were deduced from the DNA. The sample contains about 130,000 clones, roughly 80% of them found a single time. In total, the top ten clones hold around 4.1% of the sample.

This record comes from a study of cytomegalovirus exposure and HLA in healthy donors (dated by TCRdb to between 2016 and 2019). Regarding the study in general: An earlier analysis of some 620 of the donors reported 276 Gb of sequence data and 117 million unique TCR beta sequences obtained from about 180 million T cells. Across approximately 400 genotyped donors of the cohort, an average of about 240,000 unique TCR beta nucleotide sequences per donor were sequenced, and 15% to 20% of those sequences were non-productive. To predict cytomegalovirus infection status, the study brought together high-throughput TCR immunosequencing, statistical association of individual TCRs with disease status, and machine learning. In a later genetic analysis, genome-wide SNP genotypes for about three fifths of the roughly 670 donors were used, and that subset was treated as a discovery cohort. A separate validation cohort of 100 to 150 different subjects was used in addition to the 666-subject first cohort. HLA typing covered class I and class II loci at four-digit resolution. The study aimed to test whether cataloging public T cell receptors could reveal signatures of past pathogen exposure. Every repertoire in the discovery cohort had been generated on one and the same sequencing platform. The genetic ancestry cluster associated with self-reported Caucasian donors included 81% of the roughly 400 genotyped donors. To study patterns of TCR occurrence, a later analysis re-analyzed previously published TCR beta repertoires from 500 to 850 donors and added high-resolution HLA genotyping. Alongside the repertoire data, information on donor age, sex, ethnicity and CMV serostatus was compiled. To decide whether each TCR beta V gene segment behaved as functional or pseudogenic, an earlier analysis of some 600 of the donors relied on high-throughput TCR beta sequencing. The number of donors typed differed by locus, with roughly 620-630 for A, B, C, DRB1 and DQB1, 522 for DQA1, about 610 for DPA1, and 472 for DPB1. Approximately 300 gigabases of sequencing data and tens of millions of unique TCR sequences were included in an early release covering under 650 HLA-typed donors. About five DR-DQ haplotypes were treated as single units for association and clustering because of strong linkage in the cohort. In the later analysis, no new phenotypic data were used to find candidate immune exposures; instead, reliance was placed on TCR beta sequences and their occurrence across donors. The study profiled the T cell repertoires of 500 to 800 subjects by immunosequencing and related them to cytomegalovirus serostatus. Beyond this particular receptor, the publication reports: Specific HLA alleles were associated with 15,000 to 20,000 TCR beta sequences at a false discovery rate of 0.05 in a later analysis. Most TCR sequences were observed very rarely across donors, whereas some public TCRs were present in many individuals. Immune exposure information for the cohort was limited to CMV serostatus. Some IMGT-functional V segments, including TRBV6-2 and TRBV6-3, could not be told apart with the 87-base-pair reads, so those segments were excluded. Most CMV-associated TCR beta chains appeared to be HLA-restricted in a later analysis, and the HLA associations seemed to be driven largely by CMV exposure. The presence/absence analyses assumed that sequencing depth was roughly uniform across donors, and that assumption may not be true. The study listed 150 to 200 TCR beta chains as associated with cytomegalovirus. Compared with equally common non-associated chains, HLA-associated TCR beta chains in a later analysis were more clonally expanded and had lower generation probabilities. V-gene and J-gene trimming of TCR beta chains was associated with a missense DCLRE1C variant in a later genetic analysis, and the association was replicated in an independent cohort. Because some donors lacked HLA typing at each locus, the association tests relied only on the typed subset. A later analysis found that TCR association rates varied across HLA loci, with DRB1 alleles showing the most associated TCRs and HLA-C alleles the fewest. It was suggested by the authors that the approach could potentially be generalized to other disease states and immunological phenotypes. A further reported finding was that TCR beta sequences accurately predicted the HLA-A and HLA-B alleles for most subjects in the first cohort. In an earlier analysis of 450 to 750 of the donors, most TCR beta V segments appeared in productive rearrangements about 90% or about 30% of the time, broadly matching IMGT annotations. Linkage disequilibrium might explain the correlated functional status among segregating V segments, but an unknown experimental factor could not be excluded. Because counts were too low, some 16 rarely observed V segments, including chromosome 9 orphons, were excluded from the earlier analysis of 587 of the donors. A later genetic analysis reported fewer N-insertions in productive TCRs among donors in an Asian-associated ancestry cluster than the 666-donor mean. The cohort was sequenced for TCR beta chains only, and without alpha or paired-chain data the features that could be detected were limited. Cytomegalovirus status was reported to be diagnosed by the classifier with high specificity and sensitivity in both the original and validation cohorts. Strong co-occurrence of HLA alleles, especially DR and DQ, made assigning TCR associations to individual alleles difficult. A cluster of highly shared sequence variants was judged likely to be a technical artifact of the sequencing pipeline. In vitro tests confirmed that three of the cytomegalovirus-associated TCR beta chains recognize cytomegalovirus antigens. In a later analysis, several top co-occurrence clusters were reported to appear linked to parvovirus B19, influenza, CMV and Epstein-Barr virus.

The cohort comprised 670 or so healthy bone marrow donors. All cohort members were sampled while nominally healthy, although unrecorded immune exposures were likely present. The donor was CMV seronegative and was included in the group of 352 seronegative cohort members. Each donor provided a peripheral blood sample, and peripheral blood mononuclear cells were used for TCR beta sequencing. The Qiagen DNeasy Blood Extraction Kit was used to extract genomic DNA from the blood cell samples. Trimming at the junction amounts to 3 bases on V and 5 bases on J, and the germline ends lie 13 bases apart. CDR1 LNHDA and CDR2 SQIVND are derived from the germline V gene (reference sequence). The CDR3 starts with the cysteine, ends with the phenylalanine, and has 15 residues. Only the CDR3 part of the read is kept: 45 bases, read in frame from the first base.

This TCR was recovered from a woman between 40 and 55 years old in good health and CMV-seronegative. Sample: PBMCs. The V gene is TRBV19 and the J gene is TRBJ1-4; TRBD1 is perhaps the D gene, given 6 matching bases. The CDR3 region has the sequence CASSISGVGNEKLFF. The DNA sequence is given as TGTGCCAGTAGTATCTCAGGGGTTGGCAATGAAAAACTGTTTTTT. Outside the CDR3, residues come from the reference TRBV19 and TRBJ1-4 proteins, so the full variable domain is: DGGITQSPKYLFRKEGQNVTLSCEQNLNHDAMYWYRQDPGQGLRLIYYSQIVNDFQKGDIAEGYSVSREKKESFPLTVTSAQKNPTAFYLCASSISGVGNEKLFFGSGTQLSVL.